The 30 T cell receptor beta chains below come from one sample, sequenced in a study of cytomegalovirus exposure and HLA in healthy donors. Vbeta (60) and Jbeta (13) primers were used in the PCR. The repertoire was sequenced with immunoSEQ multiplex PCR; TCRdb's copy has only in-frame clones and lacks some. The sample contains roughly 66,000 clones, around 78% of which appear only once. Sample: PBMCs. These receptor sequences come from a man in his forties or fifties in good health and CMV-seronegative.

The CDR3 region is CASSIGGQASVYGYTF. CDR3 nucleotides: TGTGCCAGTAGTATAGGAGGACAGGCCTCCGTCTATGGCTACACCTTC. The chain couples TRBV19 to TRBJ1-2, with TRBD1 matching 7 bases. This CDR3 is 16 amino acids long. Germline CDR1 reads LNHDA; CDR2 reads SQIVND (reference sequence). Trimming took 1 base from V and 4 from J; bases not matched to a gene: 9.

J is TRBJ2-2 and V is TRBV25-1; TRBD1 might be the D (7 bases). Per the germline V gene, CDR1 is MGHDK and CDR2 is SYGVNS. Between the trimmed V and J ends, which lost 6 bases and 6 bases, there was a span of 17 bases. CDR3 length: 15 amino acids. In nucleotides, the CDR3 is TGTGCCAGCAGCTCCCGGAGGGGGCAATCCGGGGAGCTGTTTTTT. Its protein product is CASSSRRGQSGELFF.

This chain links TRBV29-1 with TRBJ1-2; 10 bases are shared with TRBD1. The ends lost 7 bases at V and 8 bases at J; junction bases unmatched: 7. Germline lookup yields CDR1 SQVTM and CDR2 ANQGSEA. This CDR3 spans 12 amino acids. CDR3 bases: TGCAGCGCCGCGACAGGGGGCTTGGGCTACACCTTC. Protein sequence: CSAATGGLGYTF.

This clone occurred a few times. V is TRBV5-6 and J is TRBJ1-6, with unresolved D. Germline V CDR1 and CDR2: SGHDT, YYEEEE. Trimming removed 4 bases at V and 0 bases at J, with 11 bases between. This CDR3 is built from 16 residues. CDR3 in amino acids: CASSLSASSYNSPLHF. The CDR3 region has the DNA TGTGCCAGCAGCCTCAGCGCTAGCTCCTATAATTCACCCCTCCACTTT.

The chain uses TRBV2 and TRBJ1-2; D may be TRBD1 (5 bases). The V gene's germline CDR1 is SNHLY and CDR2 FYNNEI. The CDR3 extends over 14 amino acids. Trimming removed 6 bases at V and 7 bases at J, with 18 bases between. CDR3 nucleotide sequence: TGTGCCAGCAGCGGCCCAGGGAAAATAGGTGGCTACACCTTC. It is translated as CASSGPGKIGGYTF.

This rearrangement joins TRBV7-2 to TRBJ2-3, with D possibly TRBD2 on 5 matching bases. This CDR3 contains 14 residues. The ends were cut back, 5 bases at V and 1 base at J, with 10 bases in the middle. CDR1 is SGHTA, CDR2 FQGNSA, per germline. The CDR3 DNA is TGTGCCAGCAGCAGCGGTCCTCGCACAGATACGCAGTATTTT. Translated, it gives CASSSGPRTDTQYF. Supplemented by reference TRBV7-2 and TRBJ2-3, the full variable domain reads GAGVSQSPSNKVTEKGKDVELRCDPISGHTALYWYRQSLGQGLEFLIYFQGNSAPDKSGLPSDRFSAERTGGSVSTLTIQRTQQEDSAVYLCASSSGPRTDTQYFGPGTRLTVL.

CDR3 sequence reads: CASSNQGGEQYF. Written as DNA, the CDR3 is TGTGCCAGTAGTAACCAGGGGGGCGAGCAGTACTTC. This chain links TRBV19 with TRBJ2-7, with D tentatively TRBD1 (7 bases). The CDR3 extends over 12 amino acids. The germline CDR1 and CDR2 sequences are LNHDA and SQIVND (reference sequence). Trimming removed 4 bases at V and 6 bases at J, with 10 bases between.

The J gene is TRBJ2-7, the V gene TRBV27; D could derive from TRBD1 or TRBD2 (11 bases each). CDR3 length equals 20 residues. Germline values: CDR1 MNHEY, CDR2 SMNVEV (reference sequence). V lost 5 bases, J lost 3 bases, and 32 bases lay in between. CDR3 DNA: TGTGCCAGCAGTCCGGGACAGGGGGTGTCTACGGGACTAGCGGACTACGAGCAGTACTTC. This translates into CASSPGQGVSTGLADYEQYF.

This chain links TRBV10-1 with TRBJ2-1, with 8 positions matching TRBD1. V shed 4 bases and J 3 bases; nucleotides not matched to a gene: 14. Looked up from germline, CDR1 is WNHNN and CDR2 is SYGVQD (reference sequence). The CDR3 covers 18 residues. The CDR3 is CASSGTSTGGFRYNEQFF. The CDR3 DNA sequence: TGCGCCAGCAGTGGTACATCCACAGGGGGGTTCCGCTACAATGAGCAGTTCTTC.

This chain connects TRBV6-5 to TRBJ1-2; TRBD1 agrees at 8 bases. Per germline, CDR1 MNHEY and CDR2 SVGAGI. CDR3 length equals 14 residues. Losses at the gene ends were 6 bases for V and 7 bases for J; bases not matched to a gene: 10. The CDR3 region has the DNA TGTGCCAGCAGACGAGGACAGGGTGGCCGTGGCTACACCTTC. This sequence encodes CASRRGQGGRGYTF.

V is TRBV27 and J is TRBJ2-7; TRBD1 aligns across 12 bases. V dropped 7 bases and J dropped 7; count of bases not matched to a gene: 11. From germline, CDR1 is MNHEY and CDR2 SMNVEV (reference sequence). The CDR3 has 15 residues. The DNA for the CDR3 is TGTGCCAGCACCCAAGGGGGACAGGGGGCAGGGGAGCAGTACTTC. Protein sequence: CASTQGGQGAGEQYF.

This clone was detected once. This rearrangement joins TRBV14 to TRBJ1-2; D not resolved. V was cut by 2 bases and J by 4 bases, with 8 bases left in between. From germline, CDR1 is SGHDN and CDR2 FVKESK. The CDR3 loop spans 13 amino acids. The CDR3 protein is CASSQQAFYGYTF. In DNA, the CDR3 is TGTGCCAGCAGCCAACAGGCCTTCTATGGCTACACCTTC.

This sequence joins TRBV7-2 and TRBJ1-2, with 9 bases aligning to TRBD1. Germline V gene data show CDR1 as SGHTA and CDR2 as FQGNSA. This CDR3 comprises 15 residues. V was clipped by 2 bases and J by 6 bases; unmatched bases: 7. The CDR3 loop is CASSLRLRDRDGYTF. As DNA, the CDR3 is TGTGCCAGCAGCTTAAGACTCCGGGACAGGGATGGCTACACCTTC. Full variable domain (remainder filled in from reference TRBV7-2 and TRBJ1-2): GAGVSQSPSNKVTEKGKDVELRCDPISGHTALYWYRQSLGQGLEFLIYFQGNSAPDKSGLPSDRFSAERTGGSVSTLTIQRTQQEDSAVYLCASSLRLRDRDGYTFGSGTRLTVV.

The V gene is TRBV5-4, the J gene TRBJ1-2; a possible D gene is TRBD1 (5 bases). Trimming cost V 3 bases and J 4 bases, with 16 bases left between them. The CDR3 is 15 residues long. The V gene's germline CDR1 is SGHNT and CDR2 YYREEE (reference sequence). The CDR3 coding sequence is TGTGCCAGCAGCTCCGCCTCCGGGGGAGTCTATGGCTACACCTTC. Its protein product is CASSSASGGVYGYTF.

As DNA, the CDR3 is TGCGCCAGCAGCTTGGTTAGCGGTCTAGCCAAAAACATTCAGTACTTC. It translates to CASSLVSGLAKNIQYF. The chain has TRBV5-1 and TRBJ2-4, with D tentatively TRBD2 (6 bases). Trimming pared 0 bases from V and 0 bases from J, leaving 10 bases between. CDR3 length: 16 residues. The germline gives CDR1 SGHRS, CDR2 YFSETQ.

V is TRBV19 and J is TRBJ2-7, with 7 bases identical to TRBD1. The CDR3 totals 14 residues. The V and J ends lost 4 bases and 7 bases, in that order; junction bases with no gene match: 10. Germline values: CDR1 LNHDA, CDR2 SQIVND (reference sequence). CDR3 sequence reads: CASSTQGITGEQYF. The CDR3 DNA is TGTGCCAGTAGTACACAGGGGATTACGGGAGAGCAGTACTTC.

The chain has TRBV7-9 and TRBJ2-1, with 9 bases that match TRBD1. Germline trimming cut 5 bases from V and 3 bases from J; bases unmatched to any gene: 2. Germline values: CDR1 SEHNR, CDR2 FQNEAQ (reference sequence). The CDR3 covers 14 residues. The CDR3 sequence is CASSQDRGYNEQFF. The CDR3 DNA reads TGTGCCAGCAGCCAGGACAGGGGCTACAATGAGCAGTTCTTC.

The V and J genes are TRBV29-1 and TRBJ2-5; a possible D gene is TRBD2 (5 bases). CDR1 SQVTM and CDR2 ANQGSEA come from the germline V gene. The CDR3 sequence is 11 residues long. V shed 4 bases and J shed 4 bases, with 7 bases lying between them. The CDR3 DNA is TGCAGCGTTGTAGGACTAGAGACCCAGTACTTC. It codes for CSVVGLETQYF.

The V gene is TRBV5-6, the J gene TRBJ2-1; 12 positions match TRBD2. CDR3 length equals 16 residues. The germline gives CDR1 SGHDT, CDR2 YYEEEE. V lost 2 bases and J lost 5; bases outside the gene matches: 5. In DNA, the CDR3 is TGTGCCAGCAGCTTTTTTGGACTAGCGGGGAACAATGAGCAGTTCTTC. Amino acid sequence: CASSFFGLAGNNEQFF.

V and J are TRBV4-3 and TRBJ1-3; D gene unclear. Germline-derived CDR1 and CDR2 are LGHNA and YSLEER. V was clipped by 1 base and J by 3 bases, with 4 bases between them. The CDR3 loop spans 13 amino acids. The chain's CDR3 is CASSQAYGNTIYF. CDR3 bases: TGCGCCAGCAGCCAAGCTTATGGAAACACCATATATTTT.

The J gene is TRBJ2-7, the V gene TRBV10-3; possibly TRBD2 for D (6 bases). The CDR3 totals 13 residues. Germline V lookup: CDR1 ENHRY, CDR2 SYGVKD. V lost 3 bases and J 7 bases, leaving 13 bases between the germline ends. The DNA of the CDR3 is TGTGCCATCAGTGACTTGCGGGACTGGGAGCAGTACTTC. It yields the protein CAISDLRDWEQYF.

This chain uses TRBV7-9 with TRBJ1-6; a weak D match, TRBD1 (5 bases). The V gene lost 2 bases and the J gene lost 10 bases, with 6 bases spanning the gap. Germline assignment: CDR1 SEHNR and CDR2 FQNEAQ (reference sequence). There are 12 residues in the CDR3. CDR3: CASSLPGSPLHF. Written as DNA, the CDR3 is TGTGCCAGCAGCTTACCAGGGTCACCCCTCCACTTT. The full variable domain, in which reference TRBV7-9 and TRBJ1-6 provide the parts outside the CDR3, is DTGVSQNPRHKITKRGQNVTFRCDPISEHNRLYWYRQTLGQGPEFLTYFQNEAQLEKSRLLSDRFSAERPKGSFSTLEIQRTEQGDSAMYLCASSLPGSPLHFGNGTRLTVT.

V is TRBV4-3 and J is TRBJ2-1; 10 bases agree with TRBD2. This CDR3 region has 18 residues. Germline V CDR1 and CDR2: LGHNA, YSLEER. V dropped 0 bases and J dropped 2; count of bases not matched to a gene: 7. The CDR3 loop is CASSQDWASGGTYNEQFF. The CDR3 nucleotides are TGCGCCAGCAGCCAAGATTGGGCTAGCGGGGGCACCTACAATGAGCAGTTCTTC.

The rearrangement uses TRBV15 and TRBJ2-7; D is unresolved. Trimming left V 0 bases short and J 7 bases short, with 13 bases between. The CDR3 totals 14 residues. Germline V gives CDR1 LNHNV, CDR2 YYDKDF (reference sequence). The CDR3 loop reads CATSRDHPAGEQYF. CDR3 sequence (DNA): TGTGCCACCAGCAGAGATCACCCTGCCGGGGAGCAGTACTTC.

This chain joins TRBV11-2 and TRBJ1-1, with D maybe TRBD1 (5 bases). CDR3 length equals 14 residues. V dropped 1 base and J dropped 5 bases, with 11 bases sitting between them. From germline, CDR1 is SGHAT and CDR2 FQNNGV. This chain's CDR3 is CASSLVQGWTEAFF. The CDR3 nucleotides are TGTGCCAGCAGCTTAGTCCAGGGTTGGACTGAAGCTTTCTTT.

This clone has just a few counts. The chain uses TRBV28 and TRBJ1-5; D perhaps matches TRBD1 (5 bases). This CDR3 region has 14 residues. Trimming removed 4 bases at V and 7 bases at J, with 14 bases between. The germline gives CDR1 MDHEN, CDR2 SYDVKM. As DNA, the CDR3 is TGTGCCAGCAGTTCGACAGCATTCCGACAGCCCCAGCATTTT. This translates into CASSSTAFRQPQHF. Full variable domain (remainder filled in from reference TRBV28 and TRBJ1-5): DVKVTQSSRYLVKRTGEKVFLECVQDMDHENMFWYRQDPGLGLRLIYFSYDVKMKEKGDIPEGYSVSREKKERFSLILESASTNQTSMYLCASSSTAFRQPQHFGDGTRLSIL.

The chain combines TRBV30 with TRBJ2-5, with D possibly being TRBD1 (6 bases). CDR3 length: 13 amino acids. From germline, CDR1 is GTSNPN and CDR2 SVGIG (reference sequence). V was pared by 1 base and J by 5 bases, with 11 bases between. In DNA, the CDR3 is TGTGCCTGGAGTGCAGGGGTTTTGGAGACCCAGTACTTC. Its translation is CAWSAGVLETQYF.

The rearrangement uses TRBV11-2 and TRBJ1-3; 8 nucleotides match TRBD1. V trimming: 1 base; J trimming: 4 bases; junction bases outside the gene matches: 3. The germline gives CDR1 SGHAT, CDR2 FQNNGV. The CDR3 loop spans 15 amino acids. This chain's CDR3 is CASSLGTGGGNTIYF. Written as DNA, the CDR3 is TGTGCCAGCAGCTTAGGCACAGGGGGAGGAAACACCATATATTTT. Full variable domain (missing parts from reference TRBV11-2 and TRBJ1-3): EAGVAQSPRYKIIEKRQSVAFWCNPISGHATLYWYQQILGQGPKLLIQFQNNGVVDDSQLPKDRFSAERLKGVDSTLKIQPAKLEDSAVYLCASSLGTGGGNTIYFGEGSWLTVV.

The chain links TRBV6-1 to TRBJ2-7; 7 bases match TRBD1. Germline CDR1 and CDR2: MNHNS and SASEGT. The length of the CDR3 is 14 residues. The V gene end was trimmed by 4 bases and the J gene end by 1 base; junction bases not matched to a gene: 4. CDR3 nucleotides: TGTGCCAGCAGTGCGGCAGGGGGTTCCTACGAGCAGTACTTC. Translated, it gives CASSAAGGSYEQYF.

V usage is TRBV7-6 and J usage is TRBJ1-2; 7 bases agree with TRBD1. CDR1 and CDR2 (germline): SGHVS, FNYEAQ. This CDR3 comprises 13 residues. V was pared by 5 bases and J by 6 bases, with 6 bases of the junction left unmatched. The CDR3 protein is CASSQDRVHGYTF. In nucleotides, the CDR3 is TGTGCCAGCAGCCAAGACAGGGTCCATGGCTACACCTTC.